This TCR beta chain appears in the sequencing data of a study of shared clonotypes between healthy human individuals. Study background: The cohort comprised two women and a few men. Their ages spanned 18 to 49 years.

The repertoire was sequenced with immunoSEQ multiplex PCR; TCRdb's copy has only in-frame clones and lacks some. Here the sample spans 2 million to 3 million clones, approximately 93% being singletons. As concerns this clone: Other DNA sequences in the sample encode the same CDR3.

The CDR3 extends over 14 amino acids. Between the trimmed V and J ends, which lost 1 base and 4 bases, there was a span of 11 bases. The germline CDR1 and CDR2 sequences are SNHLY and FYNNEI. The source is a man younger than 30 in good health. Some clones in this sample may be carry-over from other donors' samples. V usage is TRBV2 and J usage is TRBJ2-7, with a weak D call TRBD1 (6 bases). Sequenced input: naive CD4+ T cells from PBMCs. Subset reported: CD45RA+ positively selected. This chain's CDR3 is CASSEGGGVYEQYF. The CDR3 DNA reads TGTGCCAGCAGTGAAGGAGGGGGAGTGTACGAGCAGTACTTC. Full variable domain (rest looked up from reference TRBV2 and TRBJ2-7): EPEVTQTPSHQVTQMGQEVILRCVPISNHLYFYWYRQILGQKVEFLVSFYNNEISEKSEIFDDQFSVERPDGSNFTLKIRSTKLEDSAMYFCASSEGGGVYEQYFGPGTRLTVT.